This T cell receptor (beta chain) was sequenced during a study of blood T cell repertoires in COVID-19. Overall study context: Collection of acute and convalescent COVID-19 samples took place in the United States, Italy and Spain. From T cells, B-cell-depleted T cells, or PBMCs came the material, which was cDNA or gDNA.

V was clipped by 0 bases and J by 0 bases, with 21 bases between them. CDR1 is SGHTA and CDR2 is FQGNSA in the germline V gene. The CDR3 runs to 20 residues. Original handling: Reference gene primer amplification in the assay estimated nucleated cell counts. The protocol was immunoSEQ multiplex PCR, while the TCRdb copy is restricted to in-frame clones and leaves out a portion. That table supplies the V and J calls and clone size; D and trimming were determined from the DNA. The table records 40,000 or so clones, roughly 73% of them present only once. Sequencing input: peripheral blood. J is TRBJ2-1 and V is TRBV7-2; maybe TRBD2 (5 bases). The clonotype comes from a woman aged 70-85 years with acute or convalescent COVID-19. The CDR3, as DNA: TGTGCCAGCAGCTTAGCTATCTCGGGTAGCGCCCAGAGCTCCTACAATGAGCAGTTCTTC. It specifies CASSLAISGSAQSSYNEQFF.